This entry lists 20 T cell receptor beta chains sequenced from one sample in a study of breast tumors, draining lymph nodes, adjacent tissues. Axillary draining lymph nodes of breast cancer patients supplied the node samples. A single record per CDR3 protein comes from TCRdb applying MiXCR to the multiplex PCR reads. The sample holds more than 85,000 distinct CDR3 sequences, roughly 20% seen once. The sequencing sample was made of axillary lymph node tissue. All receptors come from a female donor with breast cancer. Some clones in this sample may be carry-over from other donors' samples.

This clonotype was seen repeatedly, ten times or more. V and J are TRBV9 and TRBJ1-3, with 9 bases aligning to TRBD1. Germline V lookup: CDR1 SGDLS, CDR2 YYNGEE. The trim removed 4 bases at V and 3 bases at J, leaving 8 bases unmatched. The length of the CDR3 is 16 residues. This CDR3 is CASSYTGGRSGNTIYF. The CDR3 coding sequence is TGTGCCAGCAGCTATACAGGGGGCCGGAGTGGAAACACCATATATTTT.

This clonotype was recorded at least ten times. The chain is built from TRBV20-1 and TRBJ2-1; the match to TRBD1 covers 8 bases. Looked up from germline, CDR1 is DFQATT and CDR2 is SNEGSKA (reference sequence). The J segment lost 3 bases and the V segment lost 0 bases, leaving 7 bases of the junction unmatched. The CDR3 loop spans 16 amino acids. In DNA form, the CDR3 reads TGCAGTGCTAGAGATGAGGGGGGACAGGACTACAATGAGCAGTTCTTC. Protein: CSARDEGGQDYNEQFF.

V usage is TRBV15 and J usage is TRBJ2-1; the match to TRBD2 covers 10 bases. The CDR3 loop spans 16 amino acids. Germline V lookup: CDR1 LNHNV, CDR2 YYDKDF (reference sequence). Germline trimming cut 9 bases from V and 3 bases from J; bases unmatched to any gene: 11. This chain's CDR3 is CATGTWTSGDYNEQFF. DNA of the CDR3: TGTGCCACTGGGACATGGACTAGCGGAGACTACAATGAGCAGTTCTTC.

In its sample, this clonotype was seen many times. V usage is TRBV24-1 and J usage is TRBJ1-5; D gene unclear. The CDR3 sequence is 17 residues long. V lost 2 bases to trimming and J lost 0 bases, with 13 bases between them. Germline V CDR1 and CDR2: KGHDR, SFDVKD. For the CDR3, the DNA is TGTGCCACCAGTGATTCGGGAAAACCAAATAGCAATCAGCCCCAGCATTTT. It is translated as CATSDSGKPNSNQPQHF.

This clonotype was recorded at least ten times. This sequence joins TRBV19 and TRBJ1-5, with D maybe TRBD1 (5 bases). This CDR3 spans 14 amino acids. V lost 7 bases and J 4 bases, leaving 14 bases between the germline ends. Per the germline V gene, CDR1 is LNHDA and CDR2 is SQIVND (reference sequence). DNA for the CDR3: TGTGCCAGTAACATTGGGGGATCGAATCAGCCCCAGCATTTT. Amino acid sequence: CASNIGGSNQPQHF.

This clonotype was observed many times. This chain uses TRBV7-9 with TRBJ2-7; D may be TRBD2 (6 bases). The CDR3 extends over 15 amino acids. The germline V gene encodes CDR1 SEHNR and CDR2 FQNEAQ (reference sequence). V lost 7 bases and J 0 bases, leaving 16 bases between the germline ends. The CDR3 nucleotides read TGTGCCAGCAACCGCGGGGACTGGGTCTCCTACGAGCAGTACTTC. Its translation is CASNRGDWVSYEQYF.

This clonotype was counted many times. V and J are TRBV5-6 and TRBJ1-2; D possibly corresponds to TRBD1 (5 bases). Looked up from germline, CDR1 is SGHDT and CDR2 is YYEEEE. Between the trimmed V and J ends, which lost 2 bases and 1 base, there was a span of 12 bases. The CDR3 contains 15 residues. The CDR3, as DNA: TGTGCCAGCAGCTTTTTGACAGCCAGTAACTATGGCTACACCTTC. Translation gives CASSFLTASNYGYTF.

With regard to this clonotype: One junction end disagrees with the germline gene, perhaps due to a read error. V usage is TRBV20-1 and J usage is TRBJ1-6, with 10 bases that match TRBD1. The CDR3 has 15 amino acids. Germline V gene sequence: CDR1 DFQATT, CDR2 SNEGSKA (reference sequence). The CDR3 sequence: CGASVRGTGDSPLHF. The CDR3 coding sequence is TGCGGTGCTAGCGTTCGAGGGACAGGGGATTCACCCCTCCACTTT.

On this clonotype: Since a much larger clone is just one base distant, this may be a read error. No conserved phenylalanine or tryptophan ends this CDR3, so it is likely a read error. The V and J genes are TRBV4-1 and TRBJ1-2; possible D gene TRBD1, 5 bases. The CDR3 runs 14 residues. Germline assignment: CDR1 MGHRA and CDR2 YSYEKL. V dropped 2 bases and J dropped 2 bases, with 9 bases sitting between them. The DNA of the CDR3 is TGCGCCAGCAGCCAAATAAGGGGAAACTATGGCTACACCTCC. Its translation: CASSQIRGNYGYTS.

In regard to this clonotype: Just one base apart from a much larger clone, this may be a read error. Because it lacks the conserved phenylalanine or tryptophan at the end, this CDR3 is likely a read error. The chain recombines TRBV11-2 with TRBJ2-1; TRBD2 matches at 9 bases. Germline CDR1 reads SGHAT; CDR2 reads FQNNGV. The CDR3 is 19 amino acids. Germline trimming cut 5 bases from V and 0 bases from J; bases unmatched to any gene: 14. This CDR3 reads CASSRSVAGVPSSYNEQFL. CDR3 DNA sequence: TGTGCCAGCAGCCGGTCGGTAGCGGGAGTCCCGAGCTCCTACAATGAGCAGTTCTTG.

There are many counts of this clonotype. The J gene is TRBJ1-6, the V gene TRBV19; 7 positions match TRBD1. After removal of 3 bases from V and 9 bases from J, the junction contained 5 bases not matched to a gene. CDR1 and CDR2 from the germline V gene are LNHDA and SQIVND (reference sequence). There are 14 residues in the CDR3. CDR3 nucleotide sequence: TGTGCCAGTAGTATCGAGGGGGCGGCTTCACCCCTCCACTTT. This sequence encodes CASSIEGAASPLHF.

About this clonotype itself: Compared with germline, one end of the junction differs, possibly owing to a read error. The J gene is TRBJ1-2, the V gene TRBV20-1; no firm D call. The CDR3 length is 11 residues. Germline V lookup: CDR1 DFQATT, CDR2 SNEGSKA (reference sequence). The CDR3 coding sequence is TGTAGTGCGGTAGGGTATGATGGCTACGCCTTC. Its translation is CSAVGYDGYAF.

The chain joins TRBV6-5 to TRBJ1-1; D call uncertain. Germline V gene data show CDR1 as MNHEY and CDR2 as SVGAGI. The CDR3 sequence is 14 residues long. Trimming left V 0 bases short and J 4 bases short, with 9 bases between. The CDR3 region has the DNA TGTGCCAGCAGTTACTCGTTTCGCCGCACTGAAGCTTTCTTT. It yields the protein CASSYSFRRTEAFF.

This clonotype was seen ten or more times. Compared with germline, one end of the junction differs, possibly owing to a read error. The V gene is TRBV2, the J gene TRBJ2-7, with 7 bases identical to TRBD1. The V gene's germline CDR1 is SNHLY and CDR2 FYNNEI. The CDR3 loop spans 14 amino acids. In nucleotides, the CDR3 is TGTGCCGGCAGTGGGGACAGCCTAGGGTACGAGCAGTACTTC. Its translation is CAGSGDSLGYEQYF. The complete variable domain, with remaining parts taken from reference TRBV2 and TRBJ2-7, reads EPEVTQTPSHQVTQMGQEVILRCVPISNHLYFYWYRQILGQKVEFLVSFYNNEISEKSEIFDDQFSVERPDGSNFTLKIRSTKLEDSAMYFCAGSGDSLGYEQYFGPGTRLTVT.

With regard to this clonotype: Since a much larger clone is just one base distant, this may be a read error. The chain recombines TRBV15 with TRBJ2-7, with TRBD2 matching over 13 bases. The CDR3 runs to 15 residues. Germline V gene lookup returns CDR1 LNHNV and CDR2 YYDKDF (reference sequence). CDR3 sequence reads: CAASTGTSGNYEQYF. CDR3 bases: TGTGCCGCCAGCACCGGGACTAGCGGGAACTACGAGCAGTACTTC.

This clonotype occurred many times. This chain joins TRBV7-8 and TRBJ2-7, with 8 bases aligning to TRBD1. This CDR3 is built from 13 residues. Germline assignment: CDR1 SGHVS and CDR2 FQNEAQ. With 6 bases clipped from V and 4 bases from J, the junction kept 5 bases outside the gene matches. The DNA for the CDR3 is TGTGCCAGCAGTCCTCGGACAGGGTACGAGCAGTACTTC. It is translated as CASSPRTGYEQYF.

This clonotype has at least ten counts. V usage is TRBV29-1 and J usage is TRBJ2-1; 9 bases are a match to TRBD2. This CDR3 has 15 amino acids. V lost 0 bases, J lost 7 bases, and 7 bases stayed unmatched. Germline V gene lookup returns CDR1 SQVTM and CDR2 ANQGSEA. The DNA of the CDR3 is TGCAGCGTTGAAGACCCCCGCGGGAGGGTTAATGAGCAGTTCTTC. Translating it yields CSVEDPRGRVNEQFF.

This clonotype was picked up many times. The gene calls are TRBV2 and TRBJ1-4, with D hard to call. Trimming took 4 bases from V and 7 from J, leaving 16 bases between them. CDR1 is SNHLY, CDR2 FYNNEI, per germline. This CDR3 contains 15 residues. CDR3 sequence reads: CASSGNRRSGEKLFF. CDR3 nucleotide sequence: TGTGCCAGCAGTGGGAACCGCAGGTCAGGTGAAAAACTGTTTTTT.

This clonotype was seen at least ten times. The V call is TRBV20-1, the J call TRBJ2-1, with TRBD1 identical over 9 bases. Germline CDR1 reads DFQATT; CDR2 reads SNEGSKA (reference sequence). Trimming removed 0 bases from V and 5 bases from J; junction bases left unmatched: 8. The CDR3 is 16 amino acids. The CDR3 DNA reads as TGCAGTGCTAGAGATCTTCGGACAGGGGAGAACAATGAGCAGTTCTTC. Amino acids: CSARDLRTGENNEQFF.

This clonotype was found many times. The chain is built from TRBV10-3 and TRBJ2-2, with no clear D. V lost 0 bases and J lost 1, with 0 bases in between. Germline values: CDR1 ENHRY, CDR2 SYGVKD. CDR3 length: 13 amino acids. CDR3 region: CAISESNTGELFF. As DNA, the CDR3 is TGTGCCATCAGTGAGTCGAACACCGGGGAGCTGTTTTTT.